This is a list of T cell receptor beta chains from one sample in a study of cytomegalovirus exposure and HLA in healthy donors. Clones were sequenced by immunoSEQ multiplex PCR, and TCRdb holds only the in-frame ones, with some missing. Among about 58,000 clones listed, 90% were seen once. Sequences were obtained from PBMCs. These receptor sequences come from a young man in good health and CMV-seronegative. Each CDR3 is given with its conserved first and last residue. The order of the fields is CDR3 protein, CDR3 DNA, D gene, J gene, V gene, clone size. A D gene is named only where the DNA matches it firmly. Size values are once, few and many counts, or a class for expanded clones, and some rows have none.

CDR3 protein: CASSLGTGDNEQFF
CDR3 DNA: TGTGCCAGCAGCTTAGGTACAGGGGACAATGAGCAGTTCTTC
D gene: TRBD1
J gene: TRBJ2-1
V gene: TRBV7-9
clone size: once

CDR3 protein: CASNGQGATEQFF
CDR3 DNA: TGTGCCAGTAACGGACAGGGGGCGACTGAGCAGTTCTTC
D gene: TRBD1
J gene: TRBJ2-1
V gene: TRBV19
clone size: -

CDR3 protein: CASSSQGAYYEQYF
CDR3 DNA: TGTGCCAGCAGTTCACAGGGGGCGTACTACGAGCAGTACTTC
D gene: TRBD1
J gene: TRBJ2-7
V gene: TRBV28
clone size: -

CDR3 protein: CASTSLAGHTDTQYF
CDR3 DNA: TGTGCCAGCACCTCACTAGCGGGACACACAGATACGCAGTATTTT
D gene: TRBD2
J gene: TRBJ2-3
V gene: TRBV6-1
clone size: -

CDR3 protein: CASSTPGQGNEKLFF
CDR3 DNA: TGTGCCAGCAGTACCCCAGGACAGGGTAATGAAAAACTGTTTTTT
D gene: TRBD1
J gene: TRBJ1-4
V gene: TRBV28
clone size: -

CDR3 protein: CASSLASGINYGYTF
CDR3 DNA: TGTGCCAGCAGCTTAGCATCGGGGATTAACTATGGCTACACCTTC
D gene: -
J gene: TRBJ1-2
V gene: TRBV7-9
clone size: -

CDR3 protein: CASSPTGGFNYGYTF
CDR3 DNA: TGTGCCAGCAGTCCTACAGGGGGCTTTAACTATGGCTACACCTTC
D gene: TRBD1
J gene: TRBJ1-2
V gene: TRBV6-6
clone size: -

CDR3 protein: CASALSLDNEQFF
CDR3 DNA: TGTGCTAGTGCCCTATCACTAGACAATGAGCAGTTCTTC
D gene: -
J gene: TRBJ2-1
V gene: TRBV12-5
clone size: -

CDR3 protein: CASSLVEATYEQYF
CDR3 DNA: TGTGCCAGCAGCTTAGTGGAGGCGACCTACGAGCAGTACTTC
D gene: -
J gene: TRBJ2-7
V gene: TRBV7-2
clone size: once

CDR3 protein: CASSYRTSGADTQYF
CDR3 DNA: TGTGCCAGCAGTTACCGGACTAGCGGAGCGGATACGCAGTATTTT
D gene: TRBD2
J gene: TRBJ2-3
V gene: TRBV5-4
clone size: -

CDR3 protein: CASSPGGNTEAFF
CDR3 DNA: TGTGCCAGCTCCCCGGGTGGGAACACTGAAGCTTTCTTT
D gene: -
J gene: TRBJ1-1
V gene: TRBV18
clone size: -

CDR3 protein: CASSYSTENTEAFF
CDR3 DNA: TGTGCCAGCAGTTACTCGACAGAGAACACTGAAGCTTTCTTT
D gene: -
J gene: TRBJ1-1
V gene: TRBV6-5
clone size: -

CDR3 protein: CASSKRPGTNNEQFF
CDR3 DNA: TGTGCCAGCAGCAAACGCCCGGGGACTAACAATGAGCAGTTCTTC
D gene: TRBD2
J gene: TRBJ2-1
V gene: TRBV9
clone size: -

CDR3 protein: CASTLQGVGTEAFF
CDR3 DNA: TGTGCCAGTACCCTCCAGGGGGTCGGCACTGAAGCTTTCTTT
D gene: TRBD1
J gene: TRBJ1-1
V gene: TRBV19
clone size: -

CDR3 protein: CASSRSSDYEQYF
CDR3 DNA: TGTGCCAGCAGCCGGAGTTCGGACTACGAGCAGTACTTC
D gene: -
J gene: TRBJ2-7
V gene: TRBV7-9
clone size: -

CDR3 protein: CAISESEGLALNEQFF
CDR3 DNA: TGTGCCATCAGTGAGTCCGAGGGACTAGCTCTAAATGAGCAGTTCTTC
D gene: TRBD2
J gene: TRBJ2-1
V gene: TRBV10-3
clone size: -

CDR3 protein: CASSYSPTSGNYEQYF
CDR3 DNA: TGTGCCAGCAGTTACTCGCCGACTAGCGGGAACTACGAGCAGTACTTC
D gene: TRBD2
J gene: TRBJ2-7
V gene: TRBV6-6
clone size: few

CDR3 protein: CASSLGRWGGFSNQPQHF
CDR3 DNA: TGTGCCAGTAGCCTCGGGCGTTGGGGGGGCTTTAGCAATCAGCCCCAGCATTTT
D gene: -
J gene: TRBJ1-5
V gene: TRBV19
clone size: -

CDR3 protein: CASSPTQTGMDGYIF
CDR3 DNA: TGTGCCAGCTCACCCACCCAAACAGGGATGGATGGCTACATCTTC
D gene: -
J gene: TRBJ1-2
V gene: TRBV18
clone size: -

CDR3 protein: CASSRGPFAETQYF
CDR3 DNA: TGCGCCAGCAGTCGGGGTCCCTTTGCTGAGACCCAGTACTTC
D gene: -
J gene: TRBJ2-5
V gene: TRBV5-1
clone size: -

CDR3 protein: CASSGGRNNEQFF
CDR3 DNA: TGTGCCAGTAGTGGAGGACGGAACAATGAGCAGTTCTTC
D gene: -
J gene: TRBJ2-1
V gene: TRBV19
clone size: -

CDR3 protein: CASSFEGLAGGQGEQFF
CDR3 DNA: TGTGCCAGCAGTTTTGAGGGACTAGCGGGAGGTCAGGGTGAGCAGTTCTTC
D gene: TRBD2
J gene: TRBJ2-1
V gene: TRBV28
clone size: -

CDR3 protein: CASSLEWRAGELFF
CDR3 DNA: TGTGCCAGCAGTTTAGAGTGGCGGGCGGGGGAGCTGTTTTTT
D gene: -
J gene: TRBJ2-2
V gene: TRBV28
clone size: -

CDR3 protein: CASSIDRGSEQYF
CDR3 DNA: TGTGCCAGTAGTATAGATCGAGGGAGCGAGCAGTACTTC
D gene: -
J gene: TRBJ2-7
V gene: TRBV19
clone size: once

CDR3 protein: CASSEALREGHTQYF
CDR3 DNA: TGTGCCAGCAGTGAAGCGCTTCGGGAGGGGCATACGCAGTATTTT
D gene: TRBD2
J gene: TRBJ2-3
V gene: TRBV6-1
clone size: -

CDR3 protein: CASSPQGRTEAFF
CDR3 DNA: TGTGCCAGCAGCCCCCAGGGGCGCACTGAAGCTTTCTTT
D gene: -
J gene: TRBJ1-1
V gene: TRBV9
clone size: -

CDR3 protein: CASTSTGLNTEAFF
CDR3 DNA: TGTGCCAGCACTTCGACAGGGTTGAACACTGAAGCTTTCTTT
D gene: TRBD1
J gene: TRBJ1-1
V gene: TRBV27
clone size: -

CDR3 protein: CASATRTGVDGYTF
CDR3 DNA: TGTGCCAGCGCCACCCGGACAGGGGTCGATGGCTACACCTTC
D gene: TRBD1
J gene: TRBJ1-2
V gene: TRBV7-9
clone size: -

CDR3 protein: CASSYSFQGMNTEAFF
CDR3 DNA: TGTGCCAGCAGTTACTCGTTTCAGGGCATGAACACTGAAGCTTTCTTT
D gene: -
J gene: TRBJ1-1
V gene: TRBV6-5
clone size: few

CDR3 protein: CASSYSKGQPYEQYF
CDR3 DNA: TGTGCCAGCAGTTACTCGAAGGGACAGCCCTACGAGCAGTACTTC
D gene: TRBD1
J gene: TRBJ2-7
V gene: TRBV6-5
clone size: -

CDR3 protein: CASSHRGTGGKVTQYF
CDR3 DNA: TGTGCCAGCAGCCACCGGGGGACGGGCGGGAAGGTGACCCAGTACTTC
D gene: -
J gene: TRBJ2-5
V gene: TRBV14
clone size: -

CDR3 protein: CASSVRLAENEQFF
CDR3 DNA: TGTGCCAGCAGCGTCCGACTAGCCGAGAATGAGCAGTTCTTC
D gene: TRBD2
J gene: TRBJ2-1
V gene: TRBV7-8
clone size: once

CDR3 protein: CASSGGEGDYGYTF
CDR3 DNA: TGCGCCAGCAGCGGAGGGGAGGGGGACTATGGCTACACCTTC
D gene: -
J gene: TRBJ1-2
V gene: TRBV5-1
clone size: -

CDR3 protein: CASSWGRGPGEQYF
CDR3 DNA: TGTGCCAGCAGCTGGGGCAGGGGGCCAGGCGAGCAGTACTTC
D gene: TRBD1
J gene: TRBJ2-7
V gene: TRBV13
clone size: -

CDR3 protein: CASSQTGGSGTEAFF
CDR3 DNA: TGTGCCAGCAGTCAGACAGGGGGCTCGGGCACTGAAGCTTTCTTT
D gene: TRBD1
J gene: TRBJ1-1
V gene: TRBV28
clone size: -

CDR3 protein: CASTWEGQQPQHF
CDR3 DNA: TGTGCCAGCACTTGGGAGGGGCAGCAGCCCCAGCATTTT
D gene: -
J gene: TRBJ1-5
V gene: TRBV6-6
clone size: -

CDR3 protein: CASSFRYRLAGEYNEQFF
CDR3 DNA: TGTGCCAGCAGTTTTAGGTATCGACTAGCGGGAGAGTACAATGAGCAGTTCTTC
D gene: TRBD2
J gene: TRBJ2-1
V gene: TRBV28
clone size: -

CDR3 protein: CASSLPPAGGLWNEQFF
CDR3 DNA: TGTGCCAGTAGCCTCCCCCCAGCGGGAGGCCTGTGGAATGAGCAGTTCTTC
D gene: TRBD2
J gene: TRBJ2-1
V gene: TRBV19
clone size: -

CDR3 protein: CASSPSEKRLLGEQFF
CDR3 DNA: TGTGCCAGCAGCCCTTCCGAAAAGAGGCTCCTAGGTGAGCAGTTCTTC
D gene: -
J gene: TRBJ2-1
V gene: TRBV9
clone size: -

CDR3 protein: CASSHSLGDEAFF
CDR3 DNA: TGTGCCAGCAGCCATTCGCTCGGAGATGAAGCTTTCTTT
D gene: -
J gene: TRBJ1-1
V gene: TRBV14
clone size: -

CDR3 protein: CASFSGMATDTQYF
CDR3 DNA: TGTGCCAGCTTTAGCGGGATGGCCACAGATACGCAGTATTTT
D gene: -
J gene: TRBJ2-3
V gene: TRBV21-1
clone size: -